Listed below are T cell receptor beta chains from one sample, sequenced in a study of CD8 T cells in ankylosing spondylitis. One entry per CDR3 protein, called by TCRdb with MiXCR from the 5' RACE reads. The table lists about 240,000 distinct CDR3 sequences, around 10% of them singletons. What was sequenced was blood, either unsorted or a sorted T cell fraction (not recorded which). All receptors come from a male donor with ankylosing spondylitis or in good health (not recorded which). Both conserved end residues are part of each CDR3. Fields, in order: D gene, clone size, J gene, V gene, CDR3 protein, CDR3 DNA. D genes are given only for firm matches. Only part of the rows carry a size: once, few, many, or a class if the clone is expanded.

D gene: TRBD2
clone size: few
J gene: TRBJ2-7
V gene: TRBV11-2
CDR3 protein: CASSPWGGASGSSYEQYF
CDR3 DNA: TGTGCCAGCAGCCCCTGGGGCGGGGCTAGCGGGAGCTCCTACGAGCAGTACTTC

D gene: TRBD2
clone size: -
J gene: TRBJ2-1
V gene: TRBV6-4
CDR3 protein: CASSPESGGGDEQFF
CDR3 DNA: TGTGCCAGCAGTCCTGAAAGCGGGGGAGGTGATGAGCAGTTCTTC

D gene: -
clone size: many
J gene: TRBJ2-5
V gene: TRBV29-1
CDR3 protein: CSVDPSQQETQYF
CDR3 DNA: TGCAGCGTTGACCCCAGCCAACAAGAGACCCAGTACTTC

D gene: TRBD2
clone size: many
J gene: TRBJ2-3
V gene: TRBV20-1
CDR3 protein: CSAFQLTSGIPADTQYF
CDR3 DNA: TGCAGTGCTTTTCAACTGACTAGCGGGATCCCCGCAGATACGCAGTATTTT

D gene: -
clone size: few
J gene: TRBJ1-2
V gene: TRBV20-1
CDR3 protein: CSAITTGVGDGYTF
CDR3 DNA: TGCAGTGCTATAACGACAGGCGTAGGTGATGGCTACACCTTC

D gene: -
clone size: many
J gene: TRBJ2-1
V gene: TRBV20-1
CDR3 protein: CSASPAEVHNEQFF
CDR3 DNA: TGCAGTGCTAGCCCGGCGGAGGTCCACAATGAGCAGTTCTTC

D gene: -
clone size: many
J gene: TRBJ1-5
V gene: TRBV5-8
CDR3 protein: CASSLDGGSNQPQHF
CDR3 DNA: TGTGCCAGCAGTTTGGACGGAGGAAGCAATCAGCCCCAGCATTTT

D gene: -
clone size: many
J gene: TRBJ2-3
V gene: TRBV5-5
CDR3 protein: CASSAGGESQYF
CDR3 DNA: TGTGCCAGCAGCGCCGGCGGGGAATCGCAGTATTTT

D gene: -
clone size: many
J gene: TRBJ2-5
V gene: TRBV5-5
CDR3 protein: CASSKPEQKETQYF
CDR3 DNA: TGTGCCAGCAGCAAACCCGAGCAGAAAGAGACCCAGTACTTC

D gene: -
clone size: few
J gene: TRBJ2-5
V gene: TRBV7-9
CDR3 protein: CASKPGEYQETQYF
CDR3 DNA: TGTGCCAGCAAGCCTGGGGAGTACCAAGAGACCCAGTACTTC

D gene: -
clone size: many
J gene: TRBJ2-2
V gene: TRBV10-3
CDR3 protein: CAISPEWGKPTGELFF
CDR3 DNA: TGTGCCATCAGCCCAGAATGGGGGAAACCCACCGGGGAGCTGTTTTTT

D gene: -
clone size: many
J gene: TRBJ2-1
V gene: TRBV7-6
CDR3 protein: CASSLASREREQFF
CDR3 DNA: TGTGCCAGCAGCTTAGCTTCGCGAGAGCGTGAGCAGTTCTTC

D gene: TRBD2
clone size: few
J gene: TRBJ2-3
V gene: TRBV20-1
CDR3 protein: CSAGGLAGSTDTQYF
CDR3 DNA: TGCAGTGCCGGGGGGCTAGCGGGAAGCACAGATACGCAGTATTTT

D gene: -
clone size: many
J gene: TRBJ2-2
V gene: TRBV11-2
CDR3 protein: CASSLRQTPGELFF
CDR3 DNA: TGTGCCAGCAGCTTACGGCAGACACCCGGGGAGCTGTTTTTT

D gene: TRBD2
clone size: -
J gene: TRBJ2-5
V gene: TRBV5-6
CDR3 protein: CASSVAGLTNLQETQYF
CDR3 DNA: TGTGCCAGCAGCGTAGCGGGGCTCACCAACCTCCAAGAGACCCAGTACTTC

D gene: -
clone size: many
J gene: TRBJ2-1
V gene: TRBV18
CDR3 protein: CASSPPMESKEQFF
CDR3 DNA: TGTGCCAGCTCACCACCTATGGAAAGTAAGGAGCAGTTCTTC

D gene: -
clone size: -
J gene: TRBJ2-7
V gene: TRBV12-3/TRBV12-4
CDR3 protein: CASRTESSYEQYF
CDR3 DNA: TGTGCCAGCAGGACAGAAAGCTCCTACGAGCAGTACTTC

D gene: -
clone size: -
J gene: TRBJ1-5
V gene: TRBV28
CDR3 protein: CASSFGGNQSQHF
CDR3 DNA: TGTGCCAGCAGTTTTGGGGGCAATCAGTCCCAGCATTTT

D gene: TRBD2
clone size: -
J gene: TRBJ2-2
V gene: TRBV4-1
CDR3 protein: CASSQESGGGRTGELFF
CDR3 DNA: TGCGCCAGCAGCCAAGAATCTGGGGGGGGACGCACCGGGGAGCTGTTTTTT

D gene: -
clone size: many
J gene: TRBJ2-3
V gene: TRBV12-3/TRBV12-4
CDR3 protein: CASSPVGARDTQYF
CDR3 DNA: TGTGCCAGCAGTCCCGTTGGGGCCAGAGATACGCAGTATTTT

D gene: -
clone size: -
J gene: TRBJ2-5
V gene: TRBV9
CDR3 protein: CASSVDGVGSQYF
CDR3 DNA: TGTGCCAGCAGCGTCGACGGGGTTGGGTCCCAGTACTTC

D gene: -
clone size: many
J gene: TRBJ2-7
V gene: TRBV5-1
CDR3 protein: CASSLSLRIGGYEQYF
CDR3 DNA: TGCGCCAGCAGCTTGAGTCTTAGGATCGGAGGCTACGAGCAGTACTTC

D gene: TRBD2
clone size: few
J gene: TRBJ2-1
V gene: TRBV11-2
CDR3 protein: CASSFTSGRGTYNEQFF
CDR3 DNA: TGTGCCAGCAGCTTCACTAGCGGGAGGGGGACCTACAATGAGCAGTTCTTC

D gene: -
clone size: -
J gene: TRBJ2-7
V gene: TRBV27
CDR3 protein: CASSLFRGYEQYF
CDR3 DNA: TGTGCCAGCAGTTTATTCAGGGGCTACGAGCAGTACTTC

D gene: -
clone size: -
J gene: TRBJ1-5
V gene: TRBV10-3
CDR3 protein: CAISESGLSNQPQHF
CDR3 DNA: TGTGCCATCAGTGAGTCGGGACTTAGCAATCAGCCCCAGCATTTT

D gene: -
clone size: -
J gene: TRBJ2-3
V gene: TRBV18
CDR3 protein: CASSPGIWGSTDTQYF
CDR3 DNA: TGTGCCAGCTCACCAGGGATCTGGGGGAGCACAGATACGCAGTATTTT

D gene: TRBD2
clone size: -
J gene: TRBJ2-1
V gene: TRBV3-1
CDR3 protein: CASSQVASGTSGLNEQFF
CDR3 DNA: TGTGCCAGCAGCCAAGTAGCCTCCGGGACTAGCGGACTCAATGAGCAGTTCTTC

D gene: TRBD2
clone size: many
J gene: TRBJ2-1
V gene: TRBV5-6
CDR3 protein: CASSSSGTPYNEQFF
CDR3 DNA: TGTGCCAGCAGCTCTAGCGGAACACCCTACAATGAGCAGTTCTTC

D gene: -
clone size: few
J gene: TRBJ2-7
V gene: TRBV3-1
CDR3 protein: CASSHETEAYEQYF
CDR3 DNA: TGTGCCAGCAGCCACGAGACAGAAGCCTACGAGCAGTACTTC

D gene: -
clone size: -
J gene: TRBJ2-1
V gene: TRBV28
CDR3 protein: CASTLPGASYNEQFF
CDR3 DNA: TGTGCCAGCACCCTTCCTGGGGCTTCGTACAATGAGCAGTTCTTC

D gene: -
clone size: many
J gene: TRBJ1-5
V gene: TRBV29-1
CDR3 protein: CSVLLDSNQPQHF
CDR3 DNA: TGCAGCGTACTTTTAGATAGCAATCAGCCCCAGCATTTT

D gene: -
clone size: -
J gene: TRBJ2-5
V gene: TRBV29-1
CDR3 protein: CSMGPRGETQYF
CDR3 DNA: TGCAGCATGGGACCAAGGGGGGAGACCCAGTACTTC

D gene: TRBD1
clone size: many
J gene: TRBJ1-1
V gene: TRBV12-3/TRBV12-4
CDR3 protein: CASSLSATGGTEAFF
CDR3 DNA: TGTGCCAGCAGTTTATCGGCCACAGGGGGCACTGAAGCTTTCTTT

D gene: TRBD2
clone size: many
J gene: TRBJ2-5
V gene: TRBV5-1
CDR3 protein: CASSFKTSGGFQETQYF
CDR3 DNA: TGCGCCAGCAGCTTCAAAACTAGCGGGGGATTTCAAGAGACCCAGTACTTC

D gene: -
clone size: few
J gene: TRBJ2-1
V gene: TRBV25-1
CDR3 protein: CASSERVGELSFF
CDR3 DNA: TGTGCCAGCAGTGAAAGAGTAGGAGAACTATCTTTCTTC

D gene: TRBD1
clone size: -
J gene: TRBJ1-1
V gene: TRBV2
CDR3 protein: CASRLDRAITEAFF
CDR3 DNA: TGTGCCAGCAGATTAGACAGGGCTATCACTGAAGCTTTCTTT